This TCR beta chain was identified in a study of immune characterization of retroperitoneal liposarcoma. The CDR3 sequence is 14 residues long. V lost 6 bases, J lost 11 bases, and 9 bases stayed unmatched. Germline V gives CDR1 MNHNS, CDR2 SASEGT. Using its own MiXCR run on the PCR reads, TCRdb lists one record per CDR3 protein. The table has approximately 9,800 distinct CDR3 sequences, around 30% seen once. This clonotype was recorded many times. The receptor was derived from a female donor with retroperitoneal liposarcoma. The sequenced sample consisted of tumor tissue. This sequence joins TRBV6-1 and TRBJ2-5; 13 positions match TRBD2. CDR3 residues: CASSPGLAGNEQYF. The CDR3 DNA is TGTGCCAGCAGCCCGGGACTAGCGGGGAATGAGCAGTACTTC.